This is a list of T cell receptor beta chains from one sample in a study of blood T cell repertoires in COVID-19. Assay: immunoSEQ multiplex PCR; the TCRdb copy retains only in-frame clones and omits some. The sample yields 140,000 to 150,000 clones, approximately 85% seen once. The specimen was peripheral blood. These receptors came from a woman aged 55-70 years with COVID-19, enrolled during active disease. The CDR3 runs from the conserved cysteine through the conserved F or W. The order of the fields is clone size, D gene, J gene, V gene, CDR3 protein, CDR3 DNA. The D gene is left open where the match is weak. Where a row states a size, it is once, few, many or the class of an expanded clone; other rows omit it.

NA TRBD1 TRBJ2-1 TRBV5-5 CASSQAVQGTYNEQFF TGTGCCAGCAGCCAGGCCGTACAGGGGACCTACAATGAGCAGTTCTTC
NA TRBD1 TRBJ2-7 TRBV18 CASSPIEGRGLLSYEQYF TGTGCCAGCTCACCAATTGAAGGCAGGGGGTTGCTATCCTACGAGCAGTACTTC
NA NA TRBJ2-3 TRBV15 CATSREQPTDTQYF TGTGCCACCAGCAGAGAACAGCCCACAGATACGCAGTATTTT
NA TRBD1 TRBJ2-2 TRBV19 CASSRGTGLVTGELFF TGTGCCAGTAGTAGGGGGACAGGGCTGGTGACCGGGGAGCTGTTTTTT
NA TRBD1 TRBJ1-1 TRBV7-9 CASSLVRDSRTAEAFF TGTGCCAGCAGCTTAGTACGGGACAGCAGAACAGCTGAAGCTTTCTTT
NA NA TRBJ2-3 TRBV30 CAWSQGVNTDTQYF TGTGCCTGGAGTCAAGGGGTTAACACAGATACGCAGTATTTT
NA NA TRBJ1-6 TRBV7-2 CASSLFPIYNSPLHF TGTGCCAGCAGCTTATTCCCAATCTATAATTCACCCCTCCACTTT
NA TRBD1 TRBJ2-7 TRBV18 CASSPTTGGSREQYF TGTGCCAGCTCACCAACGACAGGGGGCTCCCGCGAGCAGTACTTC
once TRBD2 TRBJ2-4 TRBV6-6 CASRTSGGAKNIQYF TGTGCCAGCCGAACTAGCGGGGGAGCCAAAAACATTCAGTACTTC
NA NA TRBJ2-3 TRBV7-2 CASSSLAITDTQYF TGTGCCAGCAGCTCGCTAGCTATAACAGATACGCAGTATTTT
few NA TRBJ2-7 TRBV6-5 CASSYRREGRYEQYF TGTGCCAGCAGTTACCGGCGTGAGGGGAGGTACGAGCAGTACTTC
once NA TRBJ1-1 TRBV14 CASTGWRNTEAFF TGTGCCAGCACGGGGTGGAGAAACACTGAAGCTTTCTTT
NA NA TRBJ1-4 TRBV7-9 CASSSVGAREKLFF TGTGCCAGCAGCTCAGTGGGGGCGAGGGAAAAACTGTTTTTT
NA NA TRBJ2-5 TRBV6-5 CASSYSGVDRETQYF TGTGCCAGCAGTTACTCCGGGGTGGATCGAGAGACCCAGTACTTC
NA NA TRBJ1-2 TRBV3-1/TRBV3-2 CASSQDCANYGYTF TGTGCCAGCAGCCAAGACTGTGCTAACTATGGCTACACCTTC
NA TRBD1 TRBJ1-5 TRBV25-1 CASSDTGGNQPQHF TGTGCCAGCAGTGATACAGGGGGGAATCAGCCCCAGCATTTT
NA TRBD1 TRBJ1-5 TRBV3-1/TRBV3-2 CASSPGQVNQPQHF TGTGCCAGCAGCCCTGGACAGGTAAATCAGCCCCAGCATTTT
NA NA TRBJ1-1 TRBV2 CASSEALGLKAFF TGTGCCAGCAGTGAAGCGCTTGGACTGAAAGCTTTCTTT
NA TRBD1 TRBJ2-7 TRBV6-5 CASNVGQGSSYEQYF TGTGCCAGCAACGTAGGACAGGGGAGCTCCTACGAGCAGTACTTC
NA NA TRBJ1-2 TRBV29-1 CSVPGRDNYGYTF TGCAGCGTTCCAGGGCGTGATAACTATGGCTACACCTTC
NA NA TRBJ2-1 TRBV12-3/TRBV12-4 CASSYHNNEQFF TGTGCCAGCAGTTACCACAACAATGAGCAGTTCTTC
NA TRBD1 TRBJ1-2 TRBV9 CASSTRRGGKGYTF TGTGCCAGCAGCACAAGGAGAGGGGGCAAAGGCTACACCTTC
NA NA TRBJ2-7 TRBV4-2 CASSQDHTTQRWYEQYF TGTGCCAGCAGCCAAGATCATACCACCCAGCGATGGTACGAGCAGTACTTC